The rows below give T cell receptor beta chains drawn from one sample of a study of response to subunit inactivated influenza vaccine. From the RT-PCR reads, TCRdb called clonotypes with MiXCR, one entry per CDR3 protein. Found here are about 520,000 distinct CDR3 sequences, around 7.9% of them singletons; the top ten hold around 13%. The sample here was PBMCs from blood, taken about 23 months after vaccination. The receptors derive from a man between 50 and 75 years old who received an inactivated influenza vaccine. CDR3s include the opening cysteine and the closing phenylalanine or tryptophan. The order of the fields is D gene, J gene, clone size, V gene, CDR3 protein, CDR3 DNA. A D gene is named only where the DNA matches it firmly. Only part of the rows carry a size: once, few, many, or a class if the clone is expanded.

TRBD1,TRBJ2-7,many,TRBV20-1,CSARDSLAYEQYF,TGCAGTGCACGGGACAGTCTCGCCTACGAGCAGTACTTC
-,TRBJ2-1,many,TRBV5-1,CASSSGNSAYNEQFF,TGCGCCAGCAGCTCGGGAAATTCGGCCTACAATGAGCAGTTCTTC
-,TRBJ2-3,-,TRBV2,CASTVRDSDTQYF,TGTGCCAGCACGGTGCGGGACTCAGATACGCAGTATTTT
-,TRBJ2-7,-,TRBV4-2,CASSQVGTTYEQYF,TGTGCCAGCAGCCAAGTTGGTACAACCTACGAGCAGTACTTC
TRBD1,TRBJ1-5,-,TRBV10-3,CAISEQGANSQPQHF,TGTGCCATCAGTGAGCAGGGGGCTAATTCCCAGCCCCAGCATTTT
TRBD2,TRBJ2-5,-,TRBV2,CASKRLAGRQETQYF,TGTGCCAGCAAGCGGTTAGCGGGGCGACAAGAGACCCAGTACTTC
-,TRBJ2-5,many,TRBV29-1,CSVLVSQETQYF,TGCAGCGTTCTGGTCAGCCAAGAGACCCAGTACTTC
TRBD1,TRBJ1-4,few,TRBV20-1,CSARVPGTGGEKLFF,TGCAGTGCTAGAGTTCCAGGGACAGGGGGCGAAAAACTGTTTTTT
TRBD1,TRBJ1-6,few,TRBV9,CASSPQGGHNSPLHF,TGTGCCAGCAGCCCCCAGGGGGGACATAATTCACCCCTCCACTTT
-,TRBJ2-3,many,TRBV5-1,CASSITQSTDTQYF,TGCGCCAGCAGTATTACCCAGAGCACAGATACGCAGTATTTT
TRBD1,TRBJ1-2,many,TRBV3-1,CASSKTTGDYGYTF,TGTGCCAGCAGCAAAACGACAGGGGACTATGGCTACACCTTC
TRBD2,TRBJ2-4,few,TRBV11-1,CASSSGTSGGARTVWSIQYF,TGTGCCAGCAGCTCTGGGACTAGCGGGGGGGCCCGGACGGTTTGGAGCATTCAGTACTTC
-,TRBJ1-2,-,TRBV7-2,CASTPGRVYGYTF,TGTGCCAGCACCCCAGGTCGGGTATATGGCTACACCTTC
TRBD2,TRBJ2-1,many,TRBV29-1,CSVPSPTSGSSYNEQFF,TGCAGCGTTCCCTCCCCCACTAGCGGCAGCTCCTACAATGAGCAGTTCTTC
TRBD2,TRBJ2-1,many,TRBV20-1,CSAGGLASSYNEQFF,TGCAGTGCGGGGGGACTAGCGAGCTCCTACAATGAGCAGTTCTTC
-,TRBJ2-5,-,TRBV7-9,CASSLAQVKETQYF,TGTGCCAGCAGCTTAGCTCAGGTTAAAGAGACCCAGTACTTC
-,TRBJ2-3,many,TRBV20-1,CSAWWQDDTQYF,TGCAGTGCTTGGTGGCAGGACGATACGCAGTATTTT
TRBD1,TRBJ1-5,-,TRBV2,CASSRRGLYQPQHF,TGTGCCAGCAGTCGCAGGGGGCTGTATCAGCCCCAGCATTTT
-,TRBJ2-1,few,TRBV11-2,CASSQSVGGASSYNEQFF,TGTGCCAGCAGCCAATCGGTGGGGGGGGCTAGCTCCTACAATGAGCAGTTCTTC
TRBD1,TRBJ2-2,few,TRBV5-6,CASSLGYRDSNTGELFF,TGTGCCAGCAGCCTAGGCTACCGGGACAGCAACACCGGGGAGCTGTTTTTT
-,TRBJ2-5,many,TRBV7-2,CASSRDRVWETQYF,TGTGCCAGCAGCCGAGACCGGGTCTGGGAGACCCAGTACTTC
TRBD2,TRBJ2-2,-,TRBV5-1,CASNLDGLAGPGELFF,TGCGCCAGCAATCTCGACGGATTAGCGGGACCCGGGGAGCTGTTTTTT
TRBD1,TRBJ2-7,few,TRBV20-1,CSASDPGQGGYEQYF,TGCAGTGCTAGTGACCCGGGACAGGGAGGCTACGAGCAGTACTTC
-,TRBJ2-2,many,TRBV7-2,CASSLAGGNGELFF,TGTGCCAGCAGCTTAGCCGGGGGTAACGGGGAGCTGTTTTTT
-,TRBJ2-3,few,TRBV20-1,CSANGAGADTDTQYF,TGCAGTGCTAATGGGGCGGGGGCCGACACAGATACGCAGTATTTT
-,TRBJ2-5,-,TRBV7-2,CASSILGETQYF,TGTGCCAGCAGCATCCTAGGGGAGACCCAGTACTTC
TRBD2,TRBJ2-5,-,TRBV11-2,CASSASSGGRWETQYF,TGTGCCAGCAGCGCATCCAGCGGGGGACGTTGGGAGACCCAGTACTTC
-,TRBJ1-1,many,TRBV6-2/TRBV6-3,CASSTGSRRYSFF,TGTGCCAGCAGTACGGGGTCCCGGCGGTATTCTTTCTTT
-,TRBJ2-7,few,TRBV19,CASSMTVPGEQYF,TGTGCCAGTAGTATGACGGTGCCTGGCGAGCAGTACTTC
-,TRBJ1-2,few,TRBV6-5,CASSYSETRGVNYGYTF,TGTGCCAGCAGTTACTCGGAGACCAGGGGCGTTAACTATGGCTACACCTTC
-,TRBJ2-3,-,TRBV3-1,CASSQEEEGSGTDTQYF,TGTGCCAGCAGCCAAGAGGAAGAGGGGAGTGGCACAGATACGCAGTATTTT
TRBD2,TRBJ2-3,few,TRBV7-9,CASSRTSGPRTDTQYF,TGTGCCAGCAGCCGGACTAGCGGGCCCCGCACAGATACGCAGTATTTT
-,TRBJ1-1,few,TRBV7-6,CASSLAVVGGNTEAFF,TGTGCCAGCAGCTTAGCAGTAGTAGGGGGGAACACTGAAGCTTTCTTT
-,TRBJ1-4,many,TRBV4-2,CASSPSSTTTNEKLFF,TGTGCCAGCAGCCCCTCCTCGACCACGACTAATGAAAAACTGTTTTTT
TRBD2,TRBJ2-5,few,TRBV7-2,CASTLAGGPFETQYF,TGTGCCAGCACCTTAGCGGGAGGCCCCTTTGAGACCCAGTACTTC
TRBD2,TRBJ2-1,few,TRBV7-2,CASSLGTSEIVQFF,TGTGCCAGCAGCTTAGGCACTAGCGAAATCGTGCAGTTCTTC
-,TRBJ1-4,many,TRBV4-3,CASSPWESNEKLFF,TGCGCCAGCAGCCCCTGGGAGTCTAATGAAAAACTGTTTTTT
TRBD1,TRBJ1-1,few,TRBV12-3/TRBV12-4,CASSFRSGGAGTEAFF,TGTGCCAGCAGTTTCCGGTCAGGGGGCGCAGGTACTGAAGCTTTCTTT
-,TRBJ1-1,few,TRBV20-1,CSAPVGTEAFF,TGCAGTGCTCCGGTTGGAACTGAAGCTTTCTTT
-,TRBJ1-1,-,TRBV3-1,CASSPKQGNTEAFF,TGTGCCAGCAGCCCTAAACAGGGGAACACTGAAGCTTTCTTT
-,TRBJ1-3,-,TRBV28,CASSKGTRVVYTIYF,TGTGCCAGCAGTAAAGGGACAAGGGTAGTGTACACCATATATTTT
-,TRBJ2-1,-,TRBV9,CASSEISAEQFF,TGTGCCAGCAGCGAGATTTCAGCCGAGCAGTTCTTC
-,TRBJ2-7,few,TRBV4-2,CASSQEVLTTYEQYF,TGTGCCAGCAGCCAAGAGGTCCTTACCACCTACGAGCAGTACTTC
-,TRBJ2-3,-,TRBV29-1,CSAYSGSSTDTQYF,TGCAGCGCCTATAGCGGATCTAGCACAGATACGCAGTATTTT
-,TRBJ2-3,-,TRBV6-1,CASSDYTDTQYF,TGTGCCAGCAGTGACTACACAGATACGCAGTATTTT
TRBD1,TRBJ1-4,few,TRBV4-3,CASSQDFRGLDEKLFF,TGCGCCAGCAGCCAAGATTTTAGGGGGCTTGATGAAAAACTGTTTTTT
TRBD2,TRBJ2-5,-,TRBV23-1,CASSQSMRPGLAVQETQYF,TGCGCCAGCAGTCAATCCATGAGACCGGGACTAGCGGTTCAAGAGACCCAGTACTTC
-,TRBJ2-3,-,TRBV7-2,CASSSRYTDTQYF,TGTGCCAGCAGCTCCAGGTACACAGATACGCAGTATTTT
-,TRBJ1-5,many,TRBV29-1,CSVVLAYSNQPQHF,TGCAGCGTTGTTCTGGCGTATAGCAATCAGCCCCAGCATTTT
-,TRBJ2-3,-,TRBV6-2/TRBV6-3,CASSRARVTDTQYF,TGTGCCAGCAGCCGCGCGAGAGTCACAGATACGCAGTATTTT
-,TRBJ1-1,many,TRBV7-9,CASSLGGDNTEAFF,TGTGCCAGCAGCTTAGGGGGCGACAACACTGAAGCTTTCTTT
TRBD1,TRBJ2-1,many,TRBV7-2,CASSRAQGYNEQFF,TGTGCCAGCAGCCGAGCACAGGGGTACAATGAGCAGTTCTTC
-,TRBJ1-2,few,TRBV12-3/TRBV12-4,CASSNVNYGYTF,TGTGCCAGCAGCAACGTTAACTATGGCTACACCTTC
-,TRBJ2-1,-,TRBV7-2,CASSLGARAIEQFF,TGTGCCAGCAGCTTAGGGGCCAGGGCAATTGAGCAGTTCTTC
TRBD2,TRBJ2-5,many,TRBV5-1,CASSLLAGRLTQETQYF,TGCGCCAGCAGCTTACTAGCGGGCCGACTTACTCAAGAGACCCAGTACTTC
-,TRBJ2-5,many,TRBV20-1,CSARDFRQGKTQYF,TGCAGTGCTAGAGATTTTAGGCAGGGAAAGACCCAGTACTTC
-,TRBJ2-2,many,TRBV6-5,CASSYLQEPPGELFF,TGTGCCAGCAGTTACCTCCAGGAACCACCCGGGGAGCTGTTTTTT
TRBD1,TRBJ2-1,few,TRBV5-1,CATRLGTAPNEQFF,TGCGCCACCCGACTCGGGACAGCGCCCAATGAGCAGTTCTTC
TRBD2,TRBJ2-2,many,TRBV12-3/TRBV12-4,CASGLAGRNTGELFF,TGTGCCAGCGGTCTAGCGGGCAGGAACACCGGGGAGCTGTTTTTT